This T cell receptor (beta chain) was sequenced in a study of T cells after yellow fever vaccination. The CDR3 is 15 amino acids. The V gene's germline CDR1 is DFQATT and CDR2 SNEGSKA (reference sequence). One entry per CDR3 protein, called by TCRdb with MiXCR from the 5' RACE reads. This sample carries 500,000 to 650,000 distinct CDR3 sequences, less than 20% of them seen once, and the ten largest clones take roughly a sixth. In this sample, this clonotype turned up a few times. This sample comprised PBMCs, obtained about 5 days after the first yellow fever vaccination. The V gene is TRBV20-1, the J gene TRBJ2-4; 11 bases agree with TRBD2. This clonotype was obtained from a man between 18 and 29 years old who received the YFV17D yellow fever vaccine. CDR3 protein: CSLAGGILAKNIQYF. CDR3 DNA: TGCAGCCTAGCGGGGGGCATACTAGCCAAAAACATTCAGTACTTC.